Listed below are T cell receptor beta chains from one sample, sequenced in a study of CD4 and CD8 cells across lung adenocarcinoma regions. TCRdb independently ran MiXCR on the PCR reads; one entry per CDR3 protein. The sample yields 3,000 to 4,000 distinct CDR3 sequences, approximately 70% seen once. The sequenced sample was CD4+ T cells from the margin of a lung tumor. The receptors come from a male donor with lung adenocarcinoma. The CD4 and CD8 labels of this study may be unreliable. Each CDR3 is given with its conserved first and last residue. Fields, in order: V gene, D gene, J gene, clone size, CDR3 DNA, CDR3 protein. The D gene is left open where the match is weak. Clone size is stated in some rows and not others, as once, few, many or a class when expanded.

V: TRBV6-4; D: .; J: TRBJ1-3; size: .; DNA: TGTGCCAGCAGCACAGACGGAAACACCATATATTTT; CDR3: CASSTDGNTIYF
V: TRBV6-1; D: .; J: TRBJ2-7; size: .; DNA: TGTGCCAGCAGTGAAGCCGGGGACTCTTCCTACGAGCAGTACTTC; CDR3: CASSEAGDSSYEQYF
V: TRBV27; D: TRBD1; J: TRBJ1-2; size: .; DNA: TGTGCCAGCAGTCCTTCAGGACAGGGCCGAGGGAACTATGGCTACACCTTC; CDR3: CASSPSGQGRGNYGYTF
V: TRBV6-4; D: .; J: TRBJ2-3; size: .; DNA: TGTGCCAGCAGTGACAGGGCCGCCGCCACAGATACGCAGTATTTT; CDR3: CASSDRAAATDTQYF
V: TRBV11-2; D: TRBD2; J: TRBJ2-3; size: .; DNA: TGTGCCAGCAGCCTAGGGACTAGCGGAAGCACAGATACGCAGTATTTT; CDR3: CASSLGTSGSTDTQYF
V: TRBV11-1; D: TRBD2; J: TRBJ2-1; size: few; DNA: TGTGCCAGCAGCTTAGCGACTAGCGGGAGGGGGGTGGAGCAGTTCTTC; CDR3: CASSLATSGRGVEQFF
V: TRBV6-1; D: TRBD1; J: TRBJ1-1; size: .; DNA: TGTGCCAGCAGTGCCAGGCGGGGTCAGGGGGAGGCTTTCTTT; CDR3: CASSARRGQGEAFF
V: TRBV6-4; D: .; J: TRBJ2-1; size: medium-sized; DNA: TGTGCCAGCAGTGCGGGGTGGAAAAACCCAAGCTCCTACAATGAGCAGTTCTTC; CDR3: CASSAGWKNPSSYNEQFF
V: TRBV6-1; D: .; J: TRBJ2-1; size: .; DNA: TGTGCCAGCAGTGAACGTGGAGCTAGCGCTGAGCAGTTCTTC; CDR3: CASSERGASAEQFF
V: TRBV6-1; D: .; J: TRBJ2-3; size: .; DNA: TGTGCCAGCAGTCAAGCCCTGTTGCAGGGGACAGATACGCAGTATTTT; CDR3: CASSQALLQGTDTQYF
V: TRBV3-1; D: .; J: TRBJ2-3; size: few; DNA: TGTGCCAGCAGCCAAGAAGGCGTCTTCAGTACGCAGTATTTT; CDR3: CASSQEGVFSTQYF
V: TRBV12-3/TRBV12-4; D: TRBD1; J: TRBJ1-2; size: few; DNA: TGTGCCAGCAGATCAGGGCAGGGGGTTCGTGGCTACACCTTC; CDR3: CASRSGQGVRGYTF
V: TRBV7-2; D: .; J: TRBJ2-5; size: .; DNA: TGTGCCAGCAGCTTAACTCTATCGAAAGAGACCCAGTACTTC; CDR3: CASSLTLSKETQYF
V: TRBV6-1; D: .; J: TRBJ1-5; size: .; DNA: TGTGCCAGCAGTCTGACAGGTTCCTATCAGCCCCAGCATTTT; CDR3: CASSLTGSYQPQHF
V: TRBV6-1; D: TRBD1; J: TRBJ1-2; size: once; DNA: TGTGCCAGCAGCGCCGACAGGGCCTATGGCTACACCTTC; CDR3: CASSADRAYGYTF
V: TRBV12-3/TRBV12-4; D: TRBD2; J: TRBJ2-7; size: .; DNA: TGTGCCAGCCTTAAGGGGACTAGCGGGAGGGCCGTCCGCGAGCAGTACTTC; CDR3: CASLKGTSGRAVREQYF
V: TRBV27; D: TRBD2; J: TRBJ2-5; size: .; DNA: TGTGCCAGCAGTTCGACCGTTCTAGCGGGAGTACCAGAGACCCAGTACTTC; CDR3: CASSSTVLAGVPETQYF
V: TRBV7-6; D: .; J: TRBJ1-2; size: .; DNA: TGTGCCAGCAGTCAAGGCAGTTGGTATGGCTACACCTTC; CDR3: CASSQGSWYGYTF
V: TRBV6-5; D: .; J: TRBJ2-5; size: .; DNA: TGTGCCAGCAGTTCGGGGCTAGCTTGGGAGACCCAGTACTTC; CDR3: CASSSGLAWETQYF
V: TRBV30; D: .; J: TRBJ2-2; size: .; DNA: TGTGCCTGGAGTGTGGGTGGGGAGCTGTTTTTT; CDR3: CAWSVGGELFF
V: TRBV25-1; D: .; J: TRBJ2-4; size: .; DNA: TGTGCCAGCAGTGGAAAATCGGGGCCGGGAGCGATGGATACTCAGTACTTC; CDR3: CASSGKSGPGAMDTQYF
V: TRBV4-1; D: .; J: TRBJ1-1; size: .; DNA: TGCGCCAGCAGATATGGGACGGACACTGAAGCTTTCTTT; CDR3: CASRYGTDTEAFF
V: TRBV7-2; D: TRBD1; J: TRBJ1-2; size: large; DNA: TGTGCCAGCAGCTTAGATTTCAGGGGGAATGGCTACACCTTC; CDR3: CASSLDFRGNGYTF
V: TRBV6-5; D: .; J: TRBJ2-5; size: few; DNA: TGTGCCAGCAGTTACTCGAGTGTTTCGGGCCAAGAGACCCAGTACTTC; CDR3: CASSYSSVSGQETQYF
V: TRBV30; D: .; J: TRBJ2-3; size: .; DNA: TGTGCCTGGAGTCAGGGAAGTAGCACAGATACGCAGTATTTT; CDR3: CAWSQGSSTDTQYF
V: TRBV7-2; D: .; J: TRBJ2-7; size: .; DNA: TGTGCCAGCAGCCCAATACCCTACGAGCAGTACTTC; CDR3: CASSPIPYEQYF
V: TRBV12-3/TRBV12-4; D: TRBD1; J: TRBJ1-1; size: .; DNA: TGTGCCAGCAGTTTAGCGTTTAGCCCCGAGACAGGGGACGCTGAAGCTTTCTTT; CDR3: CASSLAFSPETGDAEAFF
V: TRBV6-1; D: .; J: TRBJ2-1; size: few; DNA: TGTGCCAGCAGTGAGGGGTGGGGCGTATCCTACAATGAGCAGTTCTTC; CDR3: CASSEGWGVSYNEQFF
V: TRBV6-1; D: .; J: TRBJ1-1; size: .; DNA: TGTGCCAGCAGGGGTGAGGAGAGGAACACTGAAGCTTTCTTT; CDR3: CASRGEERNTEAFF
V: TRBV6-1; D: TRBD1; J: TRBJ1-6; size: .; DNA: TGTGCCAGCAGCGAGACAGGGTATAATTCACCCCTCCACTTT; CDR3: CASSETGYNSPLHF
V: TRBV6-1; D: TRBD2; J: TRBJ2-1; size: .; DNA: TGTGCCAGCAGTGACAGGTCGACTAGCGGGAGTCTATACAATGAGCAGTTCTTC; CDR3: CASSDRSTSGSLYNEQFF
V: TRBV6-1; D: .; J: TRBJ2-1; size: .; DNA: TGTGCCAGCAGTGAATGGGGTGAGCAGTTCTTC; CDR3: CASSEWGEQFF
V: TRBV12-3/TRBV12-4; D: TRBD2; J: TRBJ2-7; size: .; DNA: TGTGCCAGCAGGGACCGGACTAGCGGGAGCTATGAGCAGTACTTC; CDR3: CASRDRTSGSYEQYF
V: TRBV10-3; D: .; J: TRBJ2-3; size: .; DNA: TGTGCGGGCGCCGGGGGACTGGGCCCAGAGACGCAGTATTTT; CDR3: CAGAGGLGPETQYF
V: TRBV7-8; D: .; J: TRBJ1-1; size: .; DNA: TGTGCCAGCAGCTTAATGGCAAACATAAGGACTGAAGCTTTCTTT; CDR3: CASSLMANIRTEAFF
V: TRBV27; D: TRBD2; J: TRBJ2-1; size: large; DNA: TGTGCCAGCAGTTTTGTCGCGGGAGCGTACAATGAGCAGTTCTTC; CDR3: CASSFVAGAYNEQFF
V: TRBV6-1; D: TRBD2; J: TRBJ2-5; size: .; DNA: TGTGCCAGCAGCTCACCGGGAGGATGGTACTTC; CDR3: CASSSPGGWYF
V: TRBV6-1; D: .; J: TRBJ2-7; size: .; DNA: TGTGCCAGCAGTGAAGGACCGGGAATCTACGAGCAGTACTTC; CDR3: CASSEGPGIYEQYF
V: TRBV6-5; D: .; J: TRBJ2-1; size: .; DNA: TGTGCCAGCAGTTACTCGATGCATCAGGGCCATGAGCAGTTCTTC; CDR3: CASSYSMHQGHEQFF
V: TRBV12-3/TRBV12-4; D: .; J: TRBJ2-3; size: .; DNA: TGTGCCAGCAGTTTGACGCAGCCAGATACGCAGTATTTT; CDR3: CASSLTQPDTQYF
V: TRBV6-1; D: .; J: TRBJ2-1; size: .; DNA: TGTGCCAGCAATCAGCAGGGTCGTGAGCAGTTCTTC; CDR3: CASNQQGREQFF
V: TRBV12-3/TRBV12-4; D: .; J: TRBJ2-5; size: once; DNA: TGTGCCAGCAGTTTAGAACAGAGCCAAGAGACCCAGTACTTC; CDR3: CASSLEQSQETQYF
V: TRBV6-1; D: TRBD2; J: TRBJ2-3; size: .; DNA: TGTGCCAGCAGTGAAGGTCCGACTAGCGGCGGGGCAGATACGCAGTATTTT; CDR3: CASSEGPTSGGADTQYF
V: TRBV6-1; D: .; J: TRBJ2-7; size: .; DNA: TGTGCCAGCAGTGTTTTCGGAAATGAGCAGTACTTC; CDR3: CASSVFGNEQYF
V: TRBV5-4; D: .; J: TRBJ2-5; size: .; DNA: TGTGCCAGCAGCTTGTCGGCGGGCCTCGCACAAGAGACCCAGTACTTC; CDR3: CASSLSAGLAQETQYF
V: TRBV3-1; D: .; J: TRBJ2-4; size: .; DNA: TGTGCCAGGGGGCTGGGAGCCAAAAACATTCAGTACTTC; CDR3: CARGLGAKNIQYF
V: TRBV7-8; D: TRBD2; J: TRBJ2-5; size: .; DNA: TGTGCCAGCAGCCAGCCTCTAGCGGGAGAGGAGACCCAGTACTTC; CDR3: CASSQPLAGEETQYF
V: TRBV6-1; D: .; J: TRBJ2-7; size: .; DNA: TGTGCCAGCAGCGAAGGAGATAAAGCCTACGAGCAGTACTTC; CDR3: CASSEGDKAYEQYF
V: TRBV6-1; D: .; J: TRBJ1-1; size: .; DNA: TGTGCCAGCAGTGAGCTGGGTAAGAACACTGAAGCTTTCTTT; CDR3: CASSELGKNTEAFF
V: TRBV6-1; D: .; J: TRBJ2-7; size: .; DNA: TGTGCGGGCGCCGGGGGACTGGACCAAGAGACGCAGTACTTC; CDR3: CAGAGGLDQETQYF
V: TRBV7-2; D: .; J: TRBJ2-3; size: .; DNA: TGTGCCAGCAGCTTCTACACAGATACGCAGTATTTT; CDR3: CASSFYTDTQYF
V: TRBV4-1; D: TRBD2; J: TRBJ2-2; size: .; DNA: TGCGCCAGCAGCCAGGCCCGGGTAGCGGGGCACACCGGGGAGCTGTTTTTT; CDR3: CASSQARVAGHTGELFF
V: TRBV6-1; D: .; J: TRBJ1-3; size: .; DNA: TGTGCCAGCAGTGTCCAGGGTCGCCCCGGAAACACCATATATTTT; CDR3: CASSVQGRPGNTIYF
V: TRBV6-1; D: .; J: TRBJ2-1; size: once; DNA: TGTGCCAGCATCTTGACGCGTCGCGCCGAGGAGCAGTTTTTC; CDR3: CASILTRRAEEQFF